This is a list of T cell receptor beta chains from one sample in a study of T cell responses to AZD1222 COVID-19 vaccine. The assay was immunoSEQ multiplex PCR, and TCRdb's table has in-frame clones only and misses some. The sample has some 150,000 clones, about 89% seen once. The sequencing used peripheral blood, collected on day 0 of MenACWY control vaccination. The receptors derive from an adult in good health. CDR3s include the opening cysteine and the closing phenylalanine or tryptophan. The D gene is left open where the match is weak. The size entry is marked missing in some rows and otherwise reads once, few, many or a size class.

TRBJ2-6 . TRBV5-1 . CASSPEGAGVNVLTF TGCGCCAGCAGCCCGGAAGGGGCAGGGGTCAACGTCCTGACTTTC
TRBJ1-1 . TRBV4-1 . CASSQDFPRNTEAFF TGCGCCAGCAGCCAAGATTTCCCCCGCAACACTGAAGCTTTCTTT
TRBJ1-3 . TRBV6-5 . CASGDRSSGNTIYF TGTGCCAGCGGAGACAGGAGTTCTGGAAACACCATATATTTT
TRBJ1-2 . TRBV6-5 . CASSLPGPFAGYTF TGTGCCAGCAGTTTGCCAGGGCCCTTTGCTGGCTACACCTTC
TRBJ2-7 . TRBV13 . CASSLMWDKYEQYF TGTGCCAGCAGCTTAATGTGGGACAAATACGAGCAGTACTTC
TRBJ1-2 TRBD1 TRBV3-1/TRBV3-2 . CASSLHRGQANYGYTF TGTGCCAGCAGCCTCCACAGGGGCCAAGCTAACTATGGCTACACCTTC
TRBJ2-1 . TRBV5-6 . CASSTGEESFYNEQFF TGTGCCAGCAGCACCGGAGAAGAGTCTTTCTACAATGAGCAGTTCTTC
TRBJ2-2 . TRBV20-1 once CSASRRGPDTGELFF TGCAGTGCTAGTAGGAGGGGCCCGGACACCGGGGAGCTGTTTTTT
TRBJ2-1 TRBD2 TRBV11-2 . CASSLVAGGNNEQFF TGTGCCAGCAGCTTAGTAGCGGGGGGTAACAATGAGCAGTTCTTC
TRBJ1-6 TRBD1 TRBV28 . CASSPDRGYNSPLHF TGTGCCAGCAGTCCGGACAGGGGTTACAATTCACCCCTCCACTTT
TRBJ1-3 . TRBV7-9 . CASSLGGSGNTIYF TGTGCCAGCAGCTTGGGGGGGTCTGGAAACACCATATATTTT
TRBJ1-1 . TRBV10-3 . CAITERGQAFF TGTGCCATCACCGAACGGGGGCAAGCTTTCTTT
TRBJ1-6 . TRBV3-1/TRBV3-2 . CASSPQRNYNSPLHF TGTGCCAGCAGCCCCCAACGGAACTATAATTCACCCCTCCACTTT
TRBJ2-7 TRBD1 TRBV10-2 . CASRTGPTYEQYF TGCGCCAGCAGGACAGGGCCGACCTACGAGCAGTACTTC
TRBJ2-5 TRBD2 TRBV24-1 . CATSEAGTSDETQYF TGTGCCACCAGTGAGGCCGGGACTAGCGATGAGACCCAGTACTTC
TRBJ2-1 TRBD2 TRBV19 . CASSPNGRNEQFF TGTGCCAGTAGTCCGAACGGGAGGAATGAGCAGTTCTTC
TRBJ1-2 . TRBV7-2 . CASSIATGNGGYTF TGTGCCAGCAGCATAGCGACAGGAAATGGTGGCTACACCTTC
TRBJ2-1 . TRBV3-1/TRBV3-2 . CASSQRTVVMSNEQFF TGTGCCAGCAGCCAAAGAACCGTAGTAATGTCCAATGAGCAGTTCTTC
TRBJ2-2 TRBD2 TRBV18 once CASSPSAGGTGELFF TGTGCCAGCTCACCATCAGCGGGGGGCACCGGGGAGCTGTTTTTT
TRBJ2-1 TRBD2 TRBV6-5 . CASSPLSGGFEQFF TGTGCCAGCAGTCCCCTTAGCGGGGGGTTTGAGCAGTTCTTC
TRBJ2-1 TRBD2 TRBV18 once CASSPAAGVYNEQFF TGTGCCAGCTCACCAGCGGCGGGAGTCTACAATGAGCAGTTCTTC
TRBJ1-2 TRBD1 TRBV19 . CASSITWDSRSKYGYTF TGTGCCAGTAGTATCACTTGGGACAGCCGATCGAAATATGGCTACACCTTC
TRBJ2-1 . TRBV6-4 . CASSERTDYNEQFF TGTGCCAGCAGCGAAAGGACAGATTACAATGAGCAGTTCTTC
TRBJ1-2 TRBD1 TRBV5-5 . CASSSQGQGSGYTF TGTGCCAGCAGCTCTCAGGGACAGGGATCTGGCTACACCTTC
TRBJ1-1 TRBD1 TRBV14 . CASSQQTGVAFF TGTGCCAGCAGCCAGCAAACAGGGGTCGCTTTCTTT
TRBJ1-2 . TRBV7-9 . CASSLEGVGYGYTF TGTGCCAGCAGCTTAGAAGGGGTTGGCTATGGCTACACCTTC
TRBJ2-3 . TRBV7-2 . CASSLGGLPRDTQYF TGTGCCAGCAGCTTAGGGGGACTTCCCAGAGATACGCAGTATTTT
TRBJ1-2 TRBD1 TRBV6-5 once CASRPDRGGYGYTF TGTGCCAGCAGGCCGGACAGGGGAGGATATGGCTACACCTTC
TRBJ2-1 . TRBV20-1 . CSASQSSLSYNEQFF TGCAGTGCTAGTCAATCTAGCCTCTCCTACAATGAGCAGTTCTTC
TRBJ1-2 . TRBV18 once CASSPDGTGYGYTF TGTGCCAGCTCGCCCGATGGGACGGGCTATGGCTACACCTTC
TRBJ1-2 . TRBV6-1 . CASSEWGPLYGYTF TGTGCCAGCAGTGAGTGGGGACCTCTCTATGGCTACACCTTC
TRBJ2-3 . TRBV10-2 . CASSNRELTDTQYF TGCGCCAGCAGTAACAGAGAACTCACAGATACGCAGTATTTT
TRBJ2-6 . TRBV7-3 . CASSIQGSGANVLTF TGTGCCAGCAGCATCCAGGGTTCTGGGGCCAACGTCCTGACTTTC
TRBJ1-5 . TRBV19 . CASSINDSPYQPQHF TGTGCCAGTAGTATTAATGACAGCCCGTATCAGCCCCAGCATTTT
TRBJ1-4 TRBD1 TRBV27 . CASSSTYRGYNEKLFF TGTGCCAGCAGTTCTACCTACAGGGGCTATAATGAAAAACTGTTTTTT
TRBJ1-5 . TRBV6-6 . CASSPTPQHF TGTGCCAGCAGTCCCACACCCCAGCATTTT
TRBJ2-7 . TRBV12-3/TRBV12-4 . CASSLGGEQYF TGTGCCAGCAGTTTAGGGGGCGAGCAGTACTTC
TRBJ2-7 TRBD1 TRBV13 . CASSTRTGNPYEQYF TGTGCCAGCAGCACCCGGACAGGAAATCCCTACGAGCAGTACTTC
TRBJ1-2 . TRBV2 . CASSEEGLYGYTF TGTGCCAGCAGTGAAGAGGGCTTGTATGGCTACACCTTC
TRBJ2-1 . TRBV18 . CASSPRSQGEQFF TGTGCCAGCTCACCCCGTTCCCAGGGAGAGCAGTTCTTC
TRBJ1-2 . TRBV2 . CASSEDPGYGYTF TGTGCCAGCAGTGAAGACCCGGGTTATGGCTACACCTTC
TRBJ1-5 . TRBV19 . CASSPQARFNQPQHF TGTGCCAGTAGTCCCCAAGCGAGATTCAATCAGCCCCAGCATTTT
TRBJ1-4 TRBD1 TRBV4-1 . CASSQDRTGTNEKLFF TGCGCCAGCAGCCAAGATAGGACAGGCACTAATGAAAAACTGTTTTTT
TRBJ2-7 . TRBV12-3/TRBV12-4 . CASSLATNEQYF TGTGCCAGCAGTTTGGCCACCAACGAGCAGTACTTC
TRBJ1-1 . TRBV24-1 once CATRGGGAGNTEAFF TGTGCCACCCGCGGTGGGGGCGCAGGGAACACTGAAGCTTTCTTT
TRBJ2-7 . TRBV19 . CASSLSRAANEQYF TGTGCCAGTAGCCTATCCAGGGCCGCCAACGAGCAGTACTTC
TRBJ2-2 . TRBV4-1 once CASSHPSGPNTGELFF TGCGCCAGCAGCCATCCTTCTGGGCCAAACACCGGGGAGCTGTTTTTT
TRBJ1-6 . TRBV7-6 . CASSSDARGNSPLHF TGTGCCAGCAGCTCCGACGCTCGGGGTAATTCACCCCTCCACTTT
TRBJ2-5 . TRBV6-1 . CASSDRTNWGETQYF TGTGCCAGCAGTGACAGGACGAATTGGGGGGAGACCCAGTACTTC
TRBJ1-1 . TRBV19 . CASSIVIAGTEAFF TGTGCCAGTAGTATAGTAATAGCCGGGACTGAAGCTTTCTTT
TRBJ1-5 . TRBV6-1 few CASSEAMAAWDQPQHF TGTGCCAGCAGTGAAGCAATGGCCGCGTGGGATCAGCCCCAGCATTTT
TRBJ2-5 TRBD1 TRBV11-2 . CASSLGGDSQETQYF TGTGCCAGCAGCTTAGGAGGGGACAGCCAAGAGACCCAGTACTTC